A single sample is the source of the 24 T cell receptor beta chains below, sequenced in a study of blood T cell repertoires in COVID-19 (dated by TCRdb to 2020 to 2022). Library method: the immunoSEQ multiplex PCR assay. TCRdb carries this immuneACCESS record with in-frame sequences only. Its versions omit some clonotypes, under half of them owing to an unresolved V gene in the studies checked, with the rest unexplained. The sample table shows hundreds of thousands of clones, and approximately 88% are seen once. In total, the top ten clones hold under 5% of the sample. The sample comprised peripheral blood. The receptors were gathered from a woman in her forties or fifties with active or convalescent COVID-19.

V is TRBV7-8 and J is TRBJ1-5; TRBD1 matches at 7 bases. V was pared by 4 bases and J by 2 bases, with 11 bases of the junction left unmatched. The CDR3 spans 17 residues. In germline, CDR1 is SGHVS, CDR2 FQNEAQ. The CDR3 loop is CASSSKTGEVGNQPQHF. The CDR3 nucleotides are TGTGCCAGCAGCTCCAAAACAGGGGAAGTGGGCAATCAGCCCCAGCATTTT.

The V and J genes are TRBV9 and TRBJ2-1; D remains unclear. The V and J ends lost 6 bases and 5 bases respectively, with 6 bases between them. This CDR3 is built from 11 residues. Germline-derived CDR1 and CDR2 are SGDLS and YYNGEE. The CDR3 DNA follows: TGTGCCAGCAACAGTAACAATGAGCAGTTCTTC. Residues: CASNSNNEQFF. The whole variable domain, remainder taken from reference TRBV9 and TRBJ2-1, is DSGVTQTPKHLITATGQRVTLRCSPRSGDLSVYWYQQSLDQGLQFLIQYYNGEERAKGNILERFSAQQFPDLHSELNLSSLELGDSALYFCASNSNNEQFFGPGTRLTVL.

This chain links TRBV9 with TRBJ2-2, with a weak D call TRBD1 (6 bases). Looked up from germline, CDR1 is SGDLS and CDR2 is YYNGEE. Deletions cut 0 bases from V and 6 bases from J, with 12 bases between. There are 15 residues in the CDR3. The CDR3 DNA sequence: TGTGCCAGCAGCGTAGCAGCGTGGGGGCCCGGGGAGCTGTTTTTT. Residues: CASSVAAWGPGELFF.

The rearrangement links TRBV28 to TRBJ2-1, with D maybe TRBD1 (7 bases). The CDR3 spans 15 residues. Germline V lookup: CDR1 MDHEN, CDR2 SYDVKM. The V gene lost 1 base and the J gene lost 7 bases, with 14 bases spanning the gap. CDR3 coding DNA: TGTGCCAGCAGTTTATTGGAGGGGGCTAAAAATGAGCAGTTCTTC. This encodes CASSLLEGAKNEQFF. The whole variable domain, remainder taken from reference TRBV28 and TRBJ2-1, is DVKVTQSSRYLVKRTGEKVFLECVQDMDHENMFWYRQDPGLGLRLIYFSYDVKMKEKGDIPEGYSVSREKKERFSLILESASTNQTSMYLCASSLLEGAKNEQFFGPGTRLTVL.

The J gene is TRBJ1-5, the V gene TRBV2; D remains unclear. Trimming pared 3 bases from V and 11 bases from J, leaving 11 bases between. This CDR3 is built from 12 residues. The germline V gene has CDR1 SNHLY and CDR2 FYNNEI. CDR3: CASSDSARTQHF. In nucleotides, the CDR3 is TGTGCCAGCAGTGACAGCGCACGGACCCAGCATTTT.

CDR3 sequence: CASSATGVETQYF. The CDR3 nucleotides read TGTGCCAGCAGCGCGACAGGGGTGGAGACCCAGTACTTC. The J gene is TRBJ2-5, the V gene TRBV11-1; 8 nucleotides align to TRBD1. The germline V gene has CDR1 SGHAT and CDR2 FQDESV (reference sequence). The junction had 4 bases not matched to a gene; V was cut back by 5 bases and J by 5 bases. This CDR3 spans 13 amino acids.

This rearrangement joins TRBV19 to TRBJ2-2; 8 positions agree with TRBD2. The CDR3 spans 14 residues. V gave up 8 bases and J gave up 1 base; unmatched junction bases: 3. Looked up from germline, CDR1 is LNHDA and CDR2 is SQIVND (reference sequence). CDR3 nucleotide sequence: TGTGCCAGTGTAAGCGGGAGGAACACCGGGGAGCTGTTTTTT. Protein: CASVSGRNTGELFF.

The chain combines TRBV4-3 with TRBJ2-2; D uncertain. The length of the CDR3 is 14 residues. Looked up from germline, CDR1 is LGHNA and CDR2 is YSLEER. V was clipped by 0 bases and J by 4 bases, with 6 bases between them. The CDR3 spells CASSQDQATGELFF. DNA of the CDR3: TGCGCCAGCAGCCAAGATCAGGCCACCGGGGAGCTGTTTTTT.

The V call is TRBV18, the J call TRBJ2-1, with no clear D. Germline CDR1 and CDR2: KGHSH and LQKENI. V gave up 1 base and J gave up 5 bases, with 6 bases separating them. CDR3 size: 13 residues. CDR3 amino acids: CASSPRLDNEQFF. The CDR3 DNA is TGTGCCAGCTCACCACGGCTAGACAATGAGCAGTTCTTC.

The chain uses TRBV5-1 and TRBJ2-3; D is possibly TRBD2 (5 bases). V lost 4 bases and J 2 bases, leaving 17 bases between the germline ends. CDR1 and CDR2 from the germline V gene are SGHRS and YFSETQ. The CDR3 loop spans 16 amino acids. The DNA of the CDR3 is TGCGCCAGCAGCATCTGGAGCGGAGCCGTCACAGATACGCAGTATTTT. Translated, it gives CASSIWSGAVTDTQYF.

V is TRBV9 and J is TRBJ1-1; weak D call: TRBD1 (6 bases). V lost 0 bases, J lost 5 bases, and 14 bases lay in between. Looked up from germline, CDR1 is SGDLS and CDR2 is YYNGEE. The CDR3 totals 15 residues. In DNA, the CDR3 is TGTGCCAGCAGCGTAGCCCAGACAGGACTGACTGAAGCTTTCTTT. Encoded protein: CASSVAQTGLTEAFF.

This clone was detected only a few times. The V and J genes are TRBV5-6 and TRBJ1-4; D uncertain. V lost 3 bases to trimming and J lost 6 bases, with 15 bases between them. The CDR3 consists of 15 residues. Germline V lookup: CDR1 SGHDT, CDR2 YYEEEE. The chain's CDR3 is CASSSGAGKYEKLFF. CDR3 in DNA: TGTGCCAGCAGCTCGGGAGCAGGCAAATATGAAAAACTGTTTTTT.

The CDR3 DNA is TGTGCCAGCAGTGAATTAGAGGGCAGGGGCATGGAAGCTTTCTTT. This translates into CASSELEGRGMEAFF. The chain links TRBV2 to TRBJ1-1, with a possible D match to TRBD1 (6 bases). Trimming cost V 2 bases and J 8 bases, with 18 bases left between them. Germline assignment: CDR1 SNHLY and CDR2 FYNNEI. This CDR3 spans 15 amino acids.

The chain carries TRBV30 and TRBJ2-1; a weak D match, TRBD2 (6 bases). CDR1 is GTSNPN and CDR2 is SVGIG in the germline V gene (reference sequence). CDR3 length equals 13 residues. CDR3 sequence: CAFPGLRPNEQFF. CDR3 in DNA: TGTGCTTTCCCGGGACTCCGGCCTAATGAGCAGTTCTTC.

This rearrangement joins TRBV30 to TRBJ1-1; 8 positions match TRBD1. CDR1 is GTSNPN and CDR2 is SVGIG in the germline V gene (reference sequence). There are 13 residues in the CDR3. With V trimmed by 3 bases and J by 4 bases, 4 bases remained unmatched. The CDR3 DNA follows: TGTGCCTGGAGCGTCGACAGGGGCACTGAAGCTTTCTTT. Amino acids: CAWSVDRGTEAFF.

This chain connects TRBV4-1 to TRBJ1-2; D unclear. With 0 bases removed from V and 3 bases from J, the gap between germline ends came to 14 bases. The CDR3 is 16 amino acids. Germline CDR1 reads MGHRA; CDR2 reads YSYEKL. The CDR3 spells CASSQEAAGVYYGYTF. Here the CDR3 DNA reads TGCGCCAGCAGCCAAGAGGCGGCCGGGGTTTACTATGGCTACACCTTC.

The V gene is TRBV29-1, the J gene TRBJ2-1; 8 bases align to TRBD2. Germline assignment: CDR1 SQVTM and CDR2 ANQGSEA. V was pared by 2 bases and J by 8 bases, with 2 bases of the junction left unmatched. The CDR3 is 12 amino acids. In nucleotides, the CDR3 is TGCAGCGTTGAAATAGCGGGATATGAGCAGTTCTTC. This codes for CSVEIAGYEQFF.

The chain employs TRBV6-5 and TRBJ1-6; 8 bases align to TRBD1. The CDR3 is 14 amino acids. V gave up 9 bases and J gave up 8 bases; unmatched junction bases: 9. Germline V gene data show CDR1 as MNHEY and CDR2 as SVGAGI. The CDR3 coding sequence is TGTGCCAGTCAGCAGGGGGCGAATTATTCACCCCTCCACTTT. Its protein product is CASQQGANYSPLHF.

The J gene is TRBJ1-1, the V gene TRBV7-3; a weak D match, TRBD1 (6 bases). The germline gives CDR1 SGHTA, CDR2 FQGTGA. The CDR3 is made up of 15 amino acids. Trimming took off 0 bases at V and 5 bases at J, with 13 bases between the two ends. Here the CDR3 reads CASSLTPDSATEAFF. CDR3 bases: TGTGCCAGCAGCTTAACTCCGGACAGCGCGACTGAAGCTTTCTTT.

This clone has more than one count but fewer than ten. The chain joins TRBV28 to TRBJ1-2; 7 nucleotides agree with TRBD1. The junction had 10 bases not matched to a gene; V was cut back by 5 bases and J by 4 bases. This CDR3 comprises 15 residues. Germline lookup yields CDR1 MDHEN and CDR2 SYDVKM. DNA of the CDR3: TGTGCCAGCAGTCCCTCCAGGGGGGTCCGCTATGGCTACACCTTC. Its translation: CASSPSRGVRYGYTF.

The chain is built from TRBV19 and TRBJ2-1, with TRBD2 matching 12 bases. Germline assignment: CDR1 LNHDA and CDR2 SQIVND (reference sequence). The J segment lost 9 bases and the V segment lost 5 bases, leaving 8 bases of the junction unmatched. This CDR3 is 15 amino acids long. CDR3 sequence reads: CASSLLAGGLGEQFF. The CDR3 DNA sequence: TGTGCCAGTAGTTTACTAGCGGGAGGACTTGGTGAGCAGTTCTTC.

The V gene is TRBV29-1, the J gene TRBJ1-2; tentative D call: TRBD1 (6 bases). The germline gives CDR1 SQVTM, CDR2 ANQGSEA. V was pared by 1 base and J by 8 bases, with 17 bases between. There are 14 residues in the CDR3. CDR3 nucleotide sequence: TGCAGCGTTGAAGTGAGACAGGAATTGGGAGGCTACACCTTC. Protein: CSVEVRQELGGYTF. Filled out from reference TRBV29-1 and TRBJ1-2, the complete variable domain reads SAVISQKPSRDICQRGTSLTIQCQVDSQVTMMFWYRQQPGQSLTLIATANQGSEATYESGFVIDKFPISRPNLTFSTLTVSNMSPEDSSIYLCSVEVRQELGGYTFGSGTRLTVV.

J is TRBJ2-1 and V is TRBV5-1; the match to TRBD2 covers 11 bases. From germline, CDR1 is SGHRS and CDR2 YFSETQ. With 0 bases clipped from V and 1 base from J, the junction kept 9 bases outside the gene matches. The CDR3 is 19 residues long. The CDR3: CASSLGYSSGRISYNEQFF. Here the CDR3 DNA reads TGCGCCAGCAGCTTGGGCTATTCTAGCGGGAGGATATCCTACAATGAGCAGTTCTTC.

The V call is TRBV24-1, the J call TRBJ2-3; D is uncertain. V was cut by 8 bases and J by 5 bases, with 7 bases left in between. Looked up from germline, CDR1 is KGHDR and CDR2 is SFDVKD. CDR3 length equals 11 residues. The CDR3 DNA reads as TGTGCCACCAAGCTCGGAGATACGCAGTATTTT. It translates to CATKLGDTQYF.